The sequence of this TCR beta chain was determined in a study of cytomegalovirus exposure and HLA in healthy donors. The donors were in the roughly 130-subject validation cohort, distinct from the roughly 720-subject first cohort. Per germline, CDR1 MNHEY and CDR2 SMNVEV (reference sequence). The trim removed 0 bases at V and 2 bases at J, leaving 4 bases unmatched. This CDR3 has 16 amino acids. This clone was recorded once. Its target is not known. Generated by immunoSEQ multiplex PCR, the TCRdb table keeps only in-frame clones and is missing some. In the table there are roughly 330,000 clones, 87% of which are singletons. Study-wide results and limits: The study designated 150 or so TCR beta chains cytomegalovirus-associated. The classifier reportedly diagnosed cytomegalovirus status with high specificity and sensitivity. Specificity for CMV antigens was confirmed in vitro for three of the CMV-associated chains.

The chain recombines TRBV27 with TRBJ1-5, with 7 positions matching TRBD1. The receptor was derived from a woman younger than 45 in good health and CMV-seropositive. The sample comprised PBMCs. CDR3 loop: CASSLSYQGGNQPQHF. The CDR3 bases are TGTGCCAGCAGTTTATCGTACCAGGGGGGCAATCAGCCCCAGCATTTT.